The rows below give T cell receptor beta chains drawn from one sample of a study of T cell responses to AZD1222 COVID-19 vaccine. Produced via immunoSEQ multiplex PCR; TCRdb's table is partial and in-frame only. The profile shows under 140,000 clones, roughly 92% of them singletons. This material consisted of peripheral blood, taken on day 0 of AZD1222 vaccination. These TCRs come from an adult in good health. Both conserved end residues are part of each CDR3. A D gene is named only where the DNA matches it firmly. A clone size is listed for some rows: how often the clone was seen (once, few, many), or a class if it is expanded.

D: TRBD1
V: TRBV24-1
size: -
J: TRBJ2-2
CDR3: CATSEVGQGGELFF
DNA: TGTGCCACCAGTGAGGTCGGACAGGGCGGGGAGCTGTTTTTT

D: -
V: TRBV7-8
size: few
J: TRBJ1-3
CDR3: CASSSEPASPGGNTIYF
DNA: TGTGCCAGCAGCTCGGAACCCGCCTCACCGGGCGGAAACACCATATATTTT

D: TRBD1
V: TRBV28
size: -
J: TRBJ1-1
CDR3: CASSQETGGSGEAFF
DNA: TGTGCCAGCAGTCAGGAGACAGGGGGCTCGGGGGAAGCTTTCTTT

D: -
V: TRBV10-1
size: -
J: TRBJ1-4
CDR3: CASNKVDRGKLFF
DNA: TGCGCCAGTAACAAGGTCGATCGGGGAAAACTGTTTTTT

D: -
V: TRBV19
size: -
J: TRBJ2-7
CDR3: CASSPRMGSYEQYF
DNA: TGTGCCAGTAGTCCAAGGATGGGCTCCTACGAGCAGTACTTC

D: TRBD1
V: TRBV4-1
size: once
J: TRBJ2-7
CDR3: CASSQDRDRVDYEQYF
DNA: TGCGCCAGCAGCCAAGATCGCGACAGGGTAGACTACGAGCAGTACTTC

D: -
V: TRBV4-1
size: many
J: TRBJ2-7
CDR3: CASSPGTLGYEQYF
DNA: TGCGCCAGCAGCCCCGGGACTCTAGGCTACGAGCAGTACTTC

D: -
V: TRBV24-1
size: -
J: TRBJ2-2
CDR3: CATSDAGTGSGELFF
DNA: TGTGCCACCAGTGATGCTGGAACAGGGTCCGGGGAGCTGTTTTTT

D: TRBD1
V: TRBV5-1
size: -
J: TRBJ1-4
CDR3: CASSSGDRGRGTNEKLFF
DNA: TGCGCCAGCAGCTCGGGGGACAGGGGGCGCGGGACTAATGAAAAACTGTTTTTT

D: TRBD1
V: TRBV5-4
size: -
J: TRBJ1-1
CDR3: CASSLGDRIPTEAFF
DNA: TGTGCCAGCAGCTTAGGGGACAGGATTCCTACGGAAGCTTTCTTT

D: -
V: TRBV19
size: -
J: TRBJ1-5
CDR3: CASSAIYTIRLQPQHF
DNA: TGTGCCAGTAGTGCGATTTACACTATCAGGCTCCAGCCCCAGCATTTT

D: TRBD1
V: TRBV30
size: -
J: TRBJ1-2
CDR3: CAWNAFWDRGDGYTF
DNA: TGTGCCTGGAACGCCTTTTGGGACAGGGGAGATGGCTACACCTTC

D: -
V: TRBV30
size: -
J: TRBJ1-5
CDR3: CAWSVRSSNQPQHF
DNA: TGTGCCTGGAGTGTACGCAGTAGCAATCAGCCCCAGCATTTT

D: TRBD1
V: TRBV6-2/TRBV6-3
size: -
J: TRBJ1-5
CDR3: CASSYSIAGGEQPQHF
DNA: TGTGCCAGCAGTTACTCGATCGCAGGGGGAGAGCAGCCCCAGCATTTT

D: TRBD1
V: TRBV18
size: -
J: TRBJ1-2
CDR3: CASSPNTGGYGYTF
DNA: TGTGCCAGCTCACCAAATACAGGGGGCTATGGCTACACCTTC

D: -
V: TRBV6-1
size: -
J: TRBJ1-5
CDR3: CASSEGVRVSNQPQHF
DNA: TGTGCCAGCAGTGAAGGGGTCAGGGTAAGCAATCAGCCCCAGCATTTT

D: -
V: TRBV5-6
size: -
J: TRBJ2-3
CDR3: CASSLGGPDTQYF
DNA: TGTGCCAGCAGCTTGGGGGGGCCAGATACGCAGTATTTT

D: -
V: TRBV11-3
size: -
J: TRBJ2-2
CDR3: CASSNGELFF
DNA: TGTGCCAGCAGCAACGGGGAGCTGTTTTTT

D: -
V: TRBV4-1
size: -
J: TRBJ1-5
CDR3: CASSQVVNREGRQPQHF
DNA: TGCGCCAGCAGCCAAGTGGTTAATAGGGAGGGCCGGCAGCCCCAGCATTTT

D: TRBD1
V: TRBV10-2
size: -
J: TRBJ1-2
CDR3: CASSATGTGGHGYTF
DNA: TGCGCCAGCAGTGCTACCGGGACAGGGGGTCATGGCTACACCTTC

D: TRBD1
V: TRBV28
size: -
J: TRBJ1-1
CDR3: CASGTGENTEAFF
DNA: TGTGCCAGCGGGACAGGGGAGAACACTGAAGCTTTCTTT

D: -
V: TRBV18
size: -
J: TRBJ1-5
CDR3: CASSPAPGGNQPQHF
DNA: TGTGCCAGCTCACCCGCCCCTGGGGGCAATCAGCCCCAGCATTTT

D: -
V: TRBV6-2/TRBV6-3
size: -
J: TRBJ1-5
CDR3: CASSSNSDQPQHF
DNA: TGTGCCAGCAGTTCGAACTCGGATCAGCCCCAGCATTTT

D: -
V: TRBV29-1
size: -
J: TRBJ1-4
CDR3: CSVYFNEKLFF
DNA: TGCAGCGTATACTTTAATGAAAAACTGTTTTTT

D: -
V: TRBV19
size: -
J: TRBJ1-2
CDR3: CASRPGLYGYTF
DNA: TGTGCCAGTAGACCAGGACTATATGGCTACACCTTC

D: TRBD1
V: TRBV14
size: -
J: TRBJ2-7
CDR3: CASSDRTGRAYEQYF
DNA: TGTGCCAGCAGCGACCGGACAGGGCGAGCATACGAGCAGTACTTC

D: -
V: TRBV30
size: -
J: TRBJ2-7
CDR3: CAWSVQASYEQYF
DNA: TGTGCCTGGAGTGTACAGGCCTCCTACGAGCAGTACTTC

D: TRBD1
V: TRBV5-4
size: -
J: TRBJ1-2
CDR3: CASSRTGSYGYTF
DNA: TGTGCCAGCAGCCGGACAGGGAGCTATGGCTACACCTTC

D: -
V: TRBV7-9
size: -
J: TRBJ1-2
CDR3: CASSSAVSYGYTF
DNA: TGTGCCAGCAGCTCGGCGGTTTCCTATGGCTACACCTTC

D: -
V: TRBV30
size: -
J: TRBJ1-1
CDR3: CAWISGHTEAFF
DNA: TGTGCCTGGATTTCAGGGCACACTGAAGCTTTCTTT

D: TRBD2
V: TRBV5-1
size: -
J: TRBJ2-1
CDR3: CASSLVLRGSSYNEQFF
DNA: TGCGCCAGCAGCTTGGTTTTGCGGGGGAGCTCCTACAATGAGCAGTTCTTC

D: -
V: TRBV28
size: once
J: TRBJ1-3
CDR3: CASSFMQSSGNTIYF
DNA: TGTGCCAGCAGTTTCATGCAGAGCTCTGGAAACACCATATATTTT

D: -
V: TRBV3-1/TRBV3-2
size: -
J: TRBJ1-2
CDR3: CASSQDPGFYGYTF
DNA: TGTGCCAGCAGCCAAGATCCAGGCTTCTATGGCTACACCTTC

D: -
V: TRBV2
size: -
J: TRBJ1-5
CDR3: CASSEEGLRNQPQHF
DNA: TGTGCCAGCAGTGAGGAGGGGCTCCGCAATCAGCCCCAGCATTTT

D: -
V: TRBV11-3
size: -
J: TRBJ1-1
CDR3: CASKLGRTEAFF
DNA: TGTGCCAGCAAGCTTGGGCGGACTGAAGCTTTCTTT

D: -
V: TRBV28
size: -
J: TRBJ2-3
CDR3: CASSIRTDAQYF
DNA: TGTGCCAGCAGTATCAGGACCGACGCGCAGTATTTT

D: -
V: TRBV30
size: -
J: TRBJ1-2
CDR3: CAWSGTAINYGYTF
DNA: TGTGCCTGGAGTGGCACAGCTATTAACTATGGCTACACCTTC

D: -
V: TRBV6-5
size: -
J: TRBJ1-5
CDR3: CASSKDLPGQPQHF
DNA: TGTGCCAGCAGTAAGGACCTCCCTGGTCAGCCCCAGCATTTT

D: -
V: TRBV11-2
size: -
J: TRBJ2-6
CDR3: CASSPPSTGANVLTF
DNA: TGTGCCAGCAGTCCGCCGAGTACTGGGGCCAACGTCCTGACTTTC

D: -
V: TRBV19
size: -
J: TRBJ1-1
CDR3: CASSKQGGNTEAFF
DNA: TGTGCCAGTAGCAAGCAGGGTGGGAACACTGAAGCTTTCTTT

D: -
V: TRBV19
size: -
J: TRBJ1-1
CDR3: CASSIGLGPEAFF
DNA: TGTGCCAGTAGTATTGGCTTGGGGCCCGAAGCTTTCTTT

D: TRBD1
V: TRBV10-3
size: -
J: TRBJ2-7
CDR3: CAISARDRGYEQYF
DNA: TGTGCCATCAGTGCACGGGACAGGGGATACGAGCAGTACTTC

D: -
V: TRBV27
size: -
J: TRBJ2-7
CDR3: CASGHYEQYF
DNA: TGTGCCAGCGGACACTACGAGCAGTACTTC

D: -
V: TRBV20-1
size: once
J: TRBJ1-1
CDR3: CSASHRAKGAEAFF
DNA: TGCAGTGCTAGTCACAGGGCAAAGGGGGCTGAAGCTTTCTTT

D: -
V: TRBV21-1
size: -
J: TRBJ1-1
CDR3: CASSKVPGREGNTEAFF
DNA: TGTGCCAGCAGCAAAGTTCCAGGTAGGGAGGGGAACACTGAAGCTTTCTTT

D: -
V: TRBV6-6
size: -
J: TRBJ1-2
CDR3: CASSPNNYGYTF
DNA: TGTGCCAGCAGCCCAAATAACTATGGCTACACCTTC

D: -
V: TRBV9
size: -
J: TRBJ1-2
CDR3: CASSVGAFLNYGYTF
DNA: TGTGCCAGCAGCGTAGGGGCATTCTTAAACTATGGCTACACCTTC

D: -
V: TRBV18
size: -
J: TRBJ2-7
CDR3: CASSDPDSTYEQYF
DNA: TGTGCCAGCTCAGATCCGGACAGCACCTACGAGCAGTACTTC

D: -
V: TRBV3-1/TRBV3-2
size: -
J: TRBJ1-5
CDR3: CASSQGGQPQHF
DNA: TGTGCCAGCAGCCAAGGGGGTCAGCCCCAGCATTTT

D: -
V: TRBV15
size: -
J: TRBJ2-2
CDR3: CATSRTRQTLTGELFF
DNA: TGTGCCACCAGCAGAACCAGACAGACCCTCACCGGGGAGCTGTTTTTT

D: -
V: TRBV18
size: -
J: TRBJ1-3
CDR3: CASSPGGSGNTIYF
DNA: TGTGCCAGCTCACCAGGGGGATCTGGAAACACCATATATTTT

D: -
V: TRBV5-6
size: -
J: TRBJ1-2
CDR3: CASSFIALLNYGYTF
DNA: TGTGCCAGCAGCTTTATTGCGCTGCTGAACTATGGCTACACCTTC

D: -
V: TRBV3-1/TRBV3-2
size: -
J: TRBJ2-1
CDR3: CASSTQIAGEQFF
DNA: TGTGCCAGCAGCACACAGATAGCAGGTGAGCAGTTCTTC

D: -
V: TRBV15
size: once
J: TRBJ1-5
CDR3: CATSRGDLWTDQPQHF
DNA: TGTGCCACCAGCAGAGGGGACCTTTGGACCGATCAGCCCCAGCATTTT

D: -
V: TRBV30
size: -
J: TRBJ1-4
CDR3: CAWSQSGGEKLFF
DNA: TGTGCCTGGAGTCAATCCGGAGGCGAAAAACTGTTTTTT

D: -
V: TRBV2
size: -
J: TRBJ2-1
CDR3: CASREQADEQFF
DNA: TGTGCCAGCAGGGAACAAGCGGATGAGCAGTTCTTC

D: TRBD1
V: TRBV19
size: -
J: TRBJ1-5
CDR3: CASSVTGGWSQPQHF
DNA: TGTGCCAGTAGTGTGACAGGGGGCTGGAGTCAGCCCCAGCATTTT

D: -
V: TRBV19
size: -
J: TRBJ2-5
CDR3: CASSLGFGGQETQYF
DNA: TGTGCCAGTAGCTTGGGTTTCGGAGGCCAAGAGACCCAGTACTTC

D: TRBD1
V: TRBV5-4
size: -
J: TRBJ1-4
CDR3: CASSLGTGGPNEKLFF
DNA: TGTGCCAGCAGCTTGGGGACAGGGGGACCTAATGAAAAACTGTTTTTT